These 3 T cell receptor beta chains came from one sample sequenced in a study of shared clonotypes between healthy human individuals. The assay was immunoSEQ multiplex PCR, and TCRdb's table has in-frame clones only and misses some. The sample lists 470,000 or so clones, around 85% seen once, with approximately 12% in the top ten. Sequenced input: PBMCs. These receptors were taken from a woman aged 35 to 49 in good health. Some clones in this sample may be carry-over from other donors' samples.

This rearrangement joins TRBV14 to TRBJ2-5, with a weak D call TRBD1 (5 bases). The CDR3 extends over 17 amino acids. Germline values: CDR1 SGHDN, CDR2 FVKESK. V was pared by 1 base and J by 1 base, with 16 bases between. The CDR3 is CASSQGFYRRIQETQYF. CDR3 nucleotide sequence: TGTGCCAGCAGCCAAGGGTTTTACAGGAGAATCCAAGAGACCCAGTACTTC.

This rearrangement joins TRBV9 to TRBJ1-2, with D perhaps matching TRBD1 (5 bases). The CDR3 sequence is 12 residues long. Trimming removed 6 bases from V and 4 bases from J, with 10 bases in between. The germline V gene encodes CDR1 SGDLS and CDR2 YYNGEE. CDR3 bases: TGTGCCAGCAATAGGGGCTCCTATGGCTACACCTTC. This sequence encodes CASNRGSYGYTF.

The chain joins TRBV29-1 to TRBJ1-1; tentative D call: TRBD1 (5 bases). Looked up from germline, CDR1 is SQVTM and CDR2 is ANQGSEA. This CDR3 is built from 12 residues. Trimming removed 3 bases at V and 3 bases at J, with 8 bases between. CDR3 residues: CSVEGRYTEAFF. The CDR3 region has the DNA TGCAGCGTTGAGGGACGTTACACTGAAGCTTTCTTT.